Shown below are 8 T cell receptor beta chains from a single sample sequenced in a study of HIV-infected children after antiretroviral therapy interruption. A 3' RACE protocol on RNA, with unique molecular identifiers, produced the TCR library. TCRdb re-derived calls from the 3' RACE reads in MiXCR, one entry per CDR3 protein. The sample yields thousands of distinct CDR3 sequences, under 5% seen once. Indicated treatment: PENTA 11 planned treatment interruption arm or continuous ART arm. Here the sequenced sample was CD45RO+ CD8+ T cells from PBMCs, pooled from several time points, taken from a donor given antiretroviral therapy, either interrupted or continuous. Noted subset: memory CD8+ CD45RO+ CD45RA- T cells. The receptor set was obtained from a pool of human donors with HIV.

This clonotype is medium-sized. V is TRBV27 and J is TRBJ2-1, with 12 bases fitting TRBD1. In germline, CDR1 is MNHEY, CDR2 SMNVEV (reference sequence). CDR3 length: 15 amino acids. Trimming at V came to 2 bases and at J to 6 bases, leaving 2 bases not matched to a gene. CDR3 sequence: CASSLGTGGSNEQFF. The CDR3 region has the DNA TGTGCCAGCAGTTTAGGGACAGGGGGCTCCAATGAGCAGTTCTTC.

This clonotype was detected a few times. J is TRBJ2-2 and V is TRBV19; D not resolved. This CDR3 spans 16 amino acids. CDR1 and CDR2 (germline): LNHDA, SQIVND (reference sequence). Trimming took 5 bases from V and 3 from J, leaving 16 bases between them. This CDR3 reads CASSPEQWPDTGELFF. In nucleotides, the CDR3 is TGTGCCAGTAGTCCCGAACAATGGCCGGACACCGGGGAGCTGTTTTTT.

In this sample, this clonotype turned up many times. J is TRBJ2-7 and V is TRBV5-4; 7 bases agree with TRBD2. The V segment lost 10 bases and the J segment 3 bases; nucleotides outside the gene matches: 7. The CDR3 is made up of 12 amino acids. Germline CDR1 SGHNT, CDR2 YYREEE (reference sequence). As DNA, the CDR3 is TGTGCCGCAGGAACTAGCGTCTACGAGCAGTACTTC. Translated: CAAGTSVYEQYF.

This clonotype was recorded many times. This chain links TRBV27 with TRBJ2-7, with 9 bases aligning to TRBD1. In germline, CDR1 is MNHEY, CDR2 SMNVEV (reference sequence). Trimming took 2 bases from V and 6 from J; bases not matched to a gene: 8. The CDR3 runs to 15 residues. This CDR3 is CASSLRGQGPIEQYF. Written as DNA, the CDR3 is TGTGCCAGCAGTTTACGCGGACAGGGGCCGATCGAGCAGTACTTC.

In its sample, this clonotype ranks as large. The rearrangement joins TRBV25-1 to TRBJ1-3; D gene unclear. The germline V gene encodes CDR1 MGHDK and CDR2 SYGVNS. The CDR3 has 11 residues. V was cut by 7 bases and J by 8 bases, with 9 bases left in between. DNA for the CDR3: TGTGCCAGCACTCCCGGGGACACCATATATTTT. This translates into CASTPGDTIYF.

The table lists this clonotype with a few counts. The V and J genes are TRBV6-6 and TRBJ1-2; 7 nucleotides agree with TRBD1. V was pared by 8 bases and J by 3 bases, with 3 bases of the junction left unmatched. The CDR3 is made up of 12 amino acids. CDR1 is MNHNY, CDR2 SVGAGI, per germline (reference sequence). The CDR3 here is CASEGGDYGYTF. The CDR3 bases are TGTGCCAGCGAAGGGGGCGACTATGGCTACACCTTC.

This clonotype was detected many times. The genes are TRBV20-1 and TRBJ1-1; D uncertain. CDR3 length: 12 residues. Trimming pared 7 bases from V and 6 bases from J, leaving 15 bases between. Germline V CDR1 and CDR2: DFQATT, SNEGSKA (reference sequence). Here the CDR3 reads CSDSRDVSEAFF. CDR3 DNA: TGCAGTGACTCGAGGGATGTCTCTGAAGCTTTCTTT.

Relative to its sample, this clonotype is medium-sized. The J gene is TRBJ1-2, the V gene TRBV9, with D perhaps TRBD1 (6 bases). The CDR3 is 15 amino acids. CDR1 and CDR2 from the germline V gene are SGDLS and YYNGEE. Deletions cut 3 bases from V and 5 bases from J, with 17 bases between. This CDR3 reads CASSANLDSGYGYTF. The CDR3 DNA sequence: TGTGCCAGCAGCGCTAATCTGGACAGTGGGTATGGCTACACCTTC. The full variable domain, in which reference TRBV9 and TRBJ1-2 provide the parts outside the CDR3, is DSGVTQTPKHLITATGQRVTLRCSPRSGDLSVYWYQQSLDQGLQFLIQYYNGEERAKGNILERFSAQQFPDLHSELNLSSLELGDSALYFCASSANLDSGYGYTFGSGTRLTVV.